This T cell receptor beta chain was obtained from a study of T cells after yellow fever vaccination. On this clonotype itself: The antigen remains undetermined.

A single record per CDR3 protein comes from TCRdb applying MiXCR to the 5' RACE reads. The table includes some 400,000 distinct CDR3 sequences, 18% detected once. Study findings and constraints: Post-booster reappearance was seen for most primary-vaccination clones (96% CD4, around 88% CD8).

Germline CDR1 is MNHEY and CDR2 is SVGEGT. V was pared by 7 bases and J by 3 bases, with 26 bases between. The CDR3 covers 18 residues. The sequence was collected from a man aged 18 to 29 who received the YFV17D yellow fever vaccine. The V and J genes are TRBV6-2 or TRBV6-3 and TRBJ2-3, with no clear D. The sample here was PBMCs, taken before the yellow fever booster vaccination. CDR3 amino acids: CASISPVWLGRDTDTQYF. Written as DNA, the CDR3 is TGTGCCAGCATCAGCCCGGTTTGGCTGGGCCGCGATACAGATACGCAGTATTTT.